The 8 T cell receptor beta chains reported below all come from one sample, sequenced in a study of blood T cell repertoires in COVID-19. Measured with immunoSEQ multiplex PCR; TCRdb has only the in-frame clones, and not every one. The table includes approximately 100,000 clones, about 91% detected once. The sequenced material came from peripheral blood. The receptors derive from a man between 45 and 60 years old with acute or convalescent COVID-19.

The chain recombines TRBV10-2 with TRBJ1-3, with D perhaps TRBD1 (6 bases). The length of the CDR3 is 15 residues. V was shortened by 7 bases and J by 2 bases, with 15 bases between the two germline ends. Germline V gene data show CDR1 as WSHSY and CDR2 as SAAADI. The CDR3 here is CASKQGGDTGNTIYF. CDR3 DNA: TGCGCCAGCAAACAAGGTGGGGACACTGGAAACACCATATATTTT.

The rearrangement joins TRBV6-5 to TRBJ2-1; a possible D gene is TRBD1 (5 bases). Germline V gene lookup returns CDR1 MNHEY and CDR2 SVGAGI. The V end lost 5 bases, the J end lost 7 bases, and 9 bases lay between the germline ends. This CDR3 comprises 12 residues. The CDR3 nucleotides read TGTGCCAGCAGTCACAGGACAAATGAGCAGTTCTTC. Translation: CASSHRTNEQFF.

This clone was counted once. The chain is built from TRBV5-1 and TRBJ1-2, with no clear D. The V and J ends lost 5 bases and 10 bases respectively, with 12 bases between them. The CDR3 covers 11 residues. Germline CDR1 and CDR2: SGHRS and YFSETQ. For the CDR3, the DNA is TGCGCCAGCAGTGACCCGGGTTTCTACACCTTC. This codes for CASSDPGFYTF.

The table lists this clone with a few counts. The chain recombines TRBV27 with TRBJ2-3; the match to TRBD1 covers 7 bases. The V and J ends lost 6 bases and 6 bases, in that order; junction bases with no gene match: 6. The germline V gene has CDR1 MNHEY and CDR2 SMNVEV (reference sequence). This CDR3 region has 13 residues. The DNA for the CDR3 is TGTGCCAGCAGACAGCAGGGGGTGGATACGCAGTATTTT. This encodes CASRQQGVDTQYF.

This clone was found once. The V call is TRBV5-4, the J call TRBJ1-1; D is perhaps TRBD1 (5 bases). V lost 0 bases to trimming and J lost 0 bases, with 12 bases between them. There are 16 residues in the CDR3. Germline loops: CDR1 SGHNT, CDR2 YYREEE (reference sequence). The CDR3 loop reads CASSLVGGRMNTEAFF. DNA for the CDR3: TGTGCCAGCAGCTTGGTGGGGGGGAGGATGAACACTGAAGCTTTCTTT.

This rearrangement joins TRBV7-6 to TRBJ2-5; the D gene is possibly TRBD2 (5 bases). The CDR3 spans 15 residues. V shed 1 base and J shed 1 base, with 10 bases lying between them. Germline V lookup: CDR1 SGHVS, CDR2 FNYEAQ. This CDR3 is CASSLGGSRQETQYF. The CDR3 coding sequence is TGTGCCAGCAGCTTAGGAGGGAGCCGCCAAGAGACCCAGTACTTC.

The V gene is TRBV5-1, the J gene TRBJ1-1, with no clear D. The V gene lost 0 bases and the J gene lost 7 bases, with 16 bases spanning the gap. The CDR3 extends over 15 amino acids. Germline V gives CDR1 SGHRS, CDR2 YFSETQ. DNA for the CDR3: TGCGCCAGCAGCTTGGCTCTTCTAAAGGAGGGTGAAGCTTTCTTT. Residues: CASSLALLKEGEAFF.

V is TRBV3-1 (or the pseudogene TRBV3-2) and J is TRBJ1-2; possibly TRBD1 for D (5 bases). Germline CDR1 is LGHDT and CDR2 is YNNKEL (reference sequence). The CDR3 spans 13 residues. Trimming stripped 4 bases from V and 5 bases from J, with 11 bases between. The chain's CDR3 is CASSLKPGYGYTF. The CDR3 region has the DNA TGTGCCAGCAGCCTCAAGCCAGGGTATGGCTACACCTTC.